The 22 T cell receptor beta chains below all came from one sample that was sequenced in a study of shared clonotypes between healthy human individuals. The table came from immunoSEQ multiplex PCR; TCRdb's copy has only in-frame clones and leaves some out. Of more than 550,000 clones in the sample, 55% to 75% were seen once. The sequenced material came from memory CD4+ T cells sorted from blood. Subset described: CD45RA-negative fraction. The receptors originated from a woman in her thirties in good health.

The genes are TRBV5-1 and TRBJ2-7; D tentatively fits TRBD1 or TRBD2 (5 bases each). The V gene lost 2 bases and the J gene lost 7 bases, with 13 bases spanning the gap. The CDR3 contains 13 residues. CDR1 SGHRS and CDR2 YFSETQ come from the germline V gene. CDR3 bases: TGCGCCAGCAGCTTATCAGGGAGTAGGGAGCAGTACTTC. Its protein is CASSLSGSREQYF.

The J gene is TRBJ2-1, the V gene TRBV4-2; 15 bases match TRBD2. Germline V gene data show CDR1 as LGHNA and CDR2 as YNFKEQ. The CDR3 extends over 22 amino acids. The junction had 14 bases not matched to a gene; V was cut back by 0 bases and J by 2 bases. This CDR3 reads CASSQDTGRGLAGGITYNEQFF. CDR3 DNA sequence: TGTGCCAGCAGCCAAGATACGGGTCGTGGACTAGCGGGAGGGATCACCTACAATGAGCAGTTCTTC.

The rearrangement links TRBV28 to TRBJ1-5; no definite D call. This CDR3 has 17 amino acids. Germline V gene sequence: CDR1 MDHEN, CDR2 SYDVKM. V shed 8 bases and J shed 4 bases, with 24 bases lying between them. The CDR3 region has the DNA TGTGCCAGCCTATTAGGTCCGGACCTCGGACGAAATCAGCCCCAGCATTTT. It encodes CASLLGPDLGRNQPQHF.

Only a few counts were recorded for this clone. This same CDR3 is encoded by further DNA sequences in the sample. This chain uses TRBV5-1 with TRBJ2-7; 12 bases line up with TRBD1. Germline lookup yields CDR1 SGHRS and CDR2 YFSETQ. The CDR3 totals 16 residues. V lost 4 bases, J lost 7 bases, and 12 bases stayed unmatched. In DNA, the CDR3 is TGCGCCAGCAGCCCTACTACGGGACAGGGGGCGGGGGAGCAGTACTTC. As protein: CASSPTTGQGAGEQYF.

A word on this clone: At one boundary the junction diverges from the germline segment, which might be a read error. The J gene is TRBJ1-1, the V gene TRBV28; D call uncertain. Germline V CDR1 and CDR2: MDHEN, SYDVKM. This CDR3 spans 15 amino acids. The DNA of the CDR3 is TGTGCCAGCAGCCCGACGGTCCTGCGGTTTGATGCCCTTGCCTTT. Translating gives CASSPTVLRFDALAF.

This clone has a handful of counts. This chain uses TRBV23-1 with TRBJ1-2; no clear D gene. TRBV23-1 is known as an ORF, though its function is uncertain. The CDR3 runs 14 residues. V lost 7 bases and J 5 bases, leaving 17 bases between the germline ends. The CDR3 bases are TGCGCCAGCACCCAACCTCTACGTCCATATGGCTACACCTTC. Translation: CASTQPLRPYGYTF.

The chain joins TRBV28 to TRBJ2-7; D perhaps matches TRBD2 (5 bases). Trimming shortened V by 7 bases and J by 6 bases, and 13 bases separated the two germline ends. Per the germline V gene, CDR1 is MDHEN and CDR2 is SYDVKM. The CDR3 has 12 residues. The CDR3 reads CASIAPGSEQYF. The CDR3 region has the DNA TGTGCCAGCATCGCGCCGGGATCCGAGCAGTACTTC.

V gene TRBV25-1 combines with J gene TRBJ2-2; 7 positions agree with TRBD1. CDR1 is MGHDK and CDR2 is SYGVNS in the germline V gene. CDR3 length equals 14 residues. V gave up 7 bases and J gave up 3 bases; unmatched junction bases: 5. The CDR3 nucleotides read TGTGCCAGCACCAAGGGACAGTACACCGGGGAGCTGTTTTTT. It specifies CASTKGQYTGELFF.

This clone appeared once. This chain links TRBV10-3 with TRBJ2-7, with 9 positions matching TRBD2. Trimming at V came to 10 bases and at J to 6 bases, leaving 10 bases not matched to a gene. The germline gives CDR1 ENHRY, CDR2 SYGVKD. The CDR3 length is 13 residues. CDR3 DNA sequence: TGTGCCACGGAGCCCGGGACTAGCTCCGAGCAGTACTTC. Protein sequence: CATEPGTSSEQYF.

This chain joins TRBV27 and TRBJ2-7; D uncertain. The V gene lost 6 bases and the J gene lost 10 bases, with 13 bases spanning the gap. Germline V gene lookup returns CDR1 MNHEY and CDR2 SMNVEV (reference sequence). The CDR3 is 11 amino acids. DNA of the CDR3: TGTGCCAGCAGCGCATACGGAAAACAGTACTTC. Amino acids: CASSAYGKQYF.

The J gene is TRBJ2-3, the V gene TRBV12-5; D possibly corresponds to TRBD2 (7 bases). Germline loops: CDR1 LGHNT, CDR2 FRNRAP. There are 17 residues in the CDR3. V lost 2 bases and J lost 2, with 17 bases in between. The CDR3 here is CASGLRGASGSTDTQYF. CDR3 coding DNA: TGTGCTAGTGGTTTGCGGGGGGCTAGCGGATCCACAGATACGCAGTATTTT.

The V gene is TRBV6-6, the J gene TRBJ2-3; 7 nucleotides line up with TRBD2. There are 14 residues in the CDR3. The germline V gene has CDR1 MNHNY and CDR2 SVGAGI (reference sequence). The V gene end was trimmed by 1 base and the J gene end by 5 bases; junction bases not matched to a gene: 3. DNA for the CDR3: TGTGCCAGCAGTTACTGGGGAGGGGAAGATACGCAGTATTTT. Its translation: CASSYWGGEDTQYF.

The chain uses TRBV23-1 and TRBJ2-7; 7 bases match TRBD1. TRBV23-1 qualifies as an ORF whose function is uncertain. V lost 6 bases and J lost 0; bases outside the gene matches: 14. There are 17 residues in the CDR3. The CDR3 loop reads CASRGQGEFKYSYEQYF. Written as DNA, the CDR3 is TGCGCCAGCAGGGGGCAGGGGGAATTCAAATACTCCTACGAGCAGTACTTC.

V is TRBV7-6 and J is TRBJ2-1, with a possible D match to TRBD1 (6 bases). Germline values: CDR1 SGHVS, CDR2 FNYEAQ. This CDR3 region has 16 residues. V was shortened by 0 bases and J by 4 bases, with 13 bases between the two germline ends. The CDR3 DNA sequence: TGTGCCAGCAGCTTAGCGAACAGGGTGGGGTACAATGAGCAGTTCTTC. Residues: CASSLANRVGYNEQFF. Supplemented by reference TRBV7-6 and TRBJ2-1, the full variable domain reads GAGVSQSPRYKVTKRGQDVALRCDPISGHVSLYWYRQALGQGPEFLTYFNYEAQQDKSGLPNDRFSAERPEGSISTLTIQRTEQRDSAMYRCASSLANRVGYNEQFFGPGTRLTVL.

This clone was counted many times. The V and J genes are TRBV14 and TRBJ2-2; D remains unclear. This CDR3 spans 15 amino acids. V lost 0 bases and J 7 bases, leaving 12 bases between the germline ends. Germline assignment: CDR1 SGHDN and CDR2 FVKESK. The CDR3 coding sequence is TGTGCCAGCAGCCAAGATCGTATGGGTCACGGGGAGCTGTTTTTT. This encodes CASSQDRMGHGELFF.

The J gene is TRBJ2-1, the V gene TRBV2; a possible D gene is TRBD1 (7 bases). In germline, CDR1 is SNHLY, CDR2 FYNNEI. V dropped 8 bases and J dropped 7 bases, with 15 bases sitting between them. The CDR3 consists of 13 residues. CDR3 protein: CASGRETGNEQFF. CDR3 coding DNA: TGTGCCAGCGGACGGGAGACAGGGAATGAGCAGTTCTTC. The full variable domain, its missing parts supplied by reference TRBV2 and TRBJ2-1, is EPEVTQTPSHQVTQMGQEVILRCVPISNHLYFYWYRQILGQKVEFLVSFYNNEISEKSEIFDDQFSVERPDGSNFTLKIRSTKLEDSAMYFCASGRETGNEQFFGPGTRLTVL.

The chain joins TRBV7-3 to TRBJ2-7; possibly TRBD1 or TRBD2 for D (5 bases each). The V gene's germline CDR1 is SGHTA and CDR2 FQGTGA. There are 15 residues in the CDR3. With 5 bases removed from V and 4 bases from J, the gap between germline ends came to 18 bases. The CDR3 loop is CASSITGTAGYEQYF. CDR3 coding DNA: TGTGCCAGCAGCATCACCGGGACCGCCGGGTACGAGCAGTACTTC.

Concerning this clone itself: Different DNA sequences within this sample yield the same CDR3. V gene TRBV7-9 combines with J gene TRBJ2-3; TRBD1 aligns across 11 bases. The ends lost 5 bases at V and 4 bases at J; junction bases unmatched: 2. From germline, CDR1 is SEHNR and CDR2 FQNEAQ (reference sequence). The CDR3 sequence is 14 residues long. CDR3 amino acids: CASSQGQGADTQYF. The CDR3 coding sequence is TGTGCCAGCAGCCAGGGACAGGGGGCAGATACGCAGTATTTT.

There are a few counts of this clone. The CDR3 region is CASSQDGDSGANVLTF. CDR3 coding DNA: TGTGCCAGCAGCCAAGACGGGGACTCTGGGGCCAACGTCCTGACTTTC. V is TRBV4-2 and J is TRBJ2-6; TRBD2 is a possible D gene (5 bases). CDR1 LGHNA and CDR2 YNFKEQ come from the germline V gene. The CDR3 sequence is 16 residues long. Trimming cost V 0 bases and J 0 bases, with 6 bases left between them.

V and J are TRBV21-1 and TRBJ2-7; the table's D call, TRBD1, has no DNA check behind it. TRBV21-1 constitutes a pseudogene. This CDR3 has 14 amino acids. As DNA, the CDR3 is TGTGCCAGCAGCATTCCGGACAGAACCTACGAGCAGTACTTC. This codes for CASSIPDRTYEQYF.

V and J are TRBV7-8 and TRBJ2-2; 13 bases align to TRBD2. Germline-derived CDR1 and CDR2 are SGHVS and FQNEAQ. V gave up 5 bases and J gave up 4 bases; unmatched junction bases: 4. This CDR3 has 16 residues. CDR3 bases: TGTGCCAGCAGCGACGGACTAGCGGGAGTCACCGGGGAGCTGTTTTTT. Translating gives CASSDGLAGVTGELFF.

This clone was counted once. This rearrangement joins TRBV19 to TRBJ1-1, with D perhaps TRBD1 (5 bases). The CDR3 spans 13 residues. Germline V gene data show CDR1 as LNHDA and CDR2 as SQIVND (reference sequence). Trimming cost V 7 bases and J 1 base, with 10 bases left between them. The CDR3 coding sequence is TGTGCCAGTACCAGGGAACGGAACACTGAAGCTTTCTTT. Protein: CASTRERNTEAFF.